This T cell receptor (beta chain) derives from a study of radiotherapy plus CTLA-4 blockade in lung cancer. Treatment of patients with chemo-refractory metastatic non-small-cell lung cancer consisted of focal radiation plus CTLA-4 blockade with ipilimumab. Clones were sequenced by immunoSEQ multiplex PCR, and TCRdb holds only the in-frame ones, with some missing. The data show tens of thousands of clones, approximately 86% seen once. Sample: peripheral blood, taken from a patient treated with radiotherapy plus ipilimumab. The sequence came from a human donor with non-small cell lung cancer that progressed on radiotherapy plus ipilimumab.

DNA of the CDR3: TGTGCCAGCAGCTTAGCGGGACACAGCTATGGCTACACCTTC. It is translated as CASSLAGHSYGYTF. The V call is TRBV7-9, the J call TRBJ1-2; TRBD1 might be the D (6 bases). This CDR3 contains 14 residues. The germline gives CDR1 SEHNR, CDR2 FQNEAQ (reference sequence). Deletions cut 0 bases from V and 4 bases from J, with 9 bases between.